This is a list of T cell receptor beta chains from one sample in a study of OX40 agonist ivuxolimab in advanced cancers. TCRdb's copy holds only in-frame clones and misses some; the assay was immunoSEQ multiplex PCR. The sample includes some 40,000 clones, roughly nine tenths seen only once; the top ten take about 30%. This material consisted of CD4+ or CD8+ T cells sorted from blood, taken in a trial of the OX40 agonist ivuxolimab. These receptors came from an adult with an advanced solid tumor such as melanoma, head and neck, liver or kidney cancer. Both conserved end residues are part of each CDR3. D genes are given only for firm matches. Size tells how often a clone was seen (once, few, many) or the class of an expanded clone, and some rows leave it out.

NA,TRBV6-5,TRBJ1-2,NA,TGTGCCAGCAGTGCGGCCGCAGGCGTCTATGGCTACACCTTC,CASSAAAGVYGYTF
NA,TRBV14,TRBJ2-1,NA,TGTGCCAGCAGCCAAGGACCCCGCAATGAGCAGTTCTTC,CASSQGPRNEQFF
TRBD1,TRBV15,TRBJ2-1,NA,TGTGCCACCAGCTCTCGGGACAGTCGCTACAATGAGCAGTTCTTC,CATSSRDSRYNEQFF
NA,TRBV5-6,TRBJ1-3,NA,TGTGCCAGCAGCTTGGAAGGGTTTCAGCACTCCTCGGATGGAAACACCATATATTTT,CASSLEGFQHSSDGNTIYF
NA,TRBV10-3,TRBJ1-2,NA,TGTGCCATCAGTGACCCAGGGTATGGCTACACCTTC,CAISDPGYGYTF
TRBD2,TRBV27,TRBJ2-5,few,TGTGCCAGCAGTTTATTAGAGGGCGGGACTAGCGGTAAAGAGACCCAGTACTTC,CASSLLEGGTSGKETQYF
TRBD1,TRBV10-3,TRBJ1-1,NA,TGTGCCATCGGGACAGGTCCGCAGGACACTGAAGCTTTCTTT,CAIGTGPQDTEAFF
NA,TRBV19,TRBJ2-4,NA,TGTGCCAGTAGTATGGGCCCGCTAAACATTCAGTACTTC,CASSMGPLNIQYF
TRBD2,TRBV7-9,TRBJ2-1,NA,TGTGCCAGCAGCTCGAGGACTAGCGGCTCCTACAATGAGCAGTTCTTC,CASSSRTSGSYNEQFF
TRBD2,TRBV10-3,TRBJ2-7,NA,TGTGCCACCGCCACTAGCGGGAGAAACGAGCAGTACTTC,CATATSGRNEQYF
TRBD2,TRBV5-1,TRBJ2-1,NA,TGCGCCAGCACCCTTATGGCTAGCGGGAGGGTTGAGCAGTTCTTC,CASTLMASGRVEQFF
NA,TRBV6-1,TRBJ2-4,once,TGTGCCAGCAGTCCCGTCGGGGCCAAAAACATTCAGTACTTC,CASSPVGAKNIQYF
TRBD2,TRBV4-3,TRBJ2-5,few,TGCGCCAGCAGCCAAGATGAGTGGGGGACTAGCGGGAGAGAGACCCAGTACTTC,CASSQDEWGTSGRETQYF
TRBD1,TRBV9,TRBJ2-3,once,TGTGCCAGCAGCCTCAGTGGGACAGACGACACAGATACGCAGTATTTT,CASSLSGTDDTDTQYF
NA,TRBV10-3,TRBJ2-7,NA,TGTGCCATCAGTGAAAACTCCTACGAGCAGTACTTC,CAISENSYEQYF
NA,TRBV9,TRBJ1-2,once,TGTGCCAGCAGCGTAGAAGGAACAGGGAACTATGGCTACACCTTC,CASSVEGTGNYGYTF
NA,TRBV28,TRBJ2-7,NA,TGTGCCAGCAGTACCCCATCCCGGGACCGCACTGTCGAGCAGTACTTC,CASSTPSRDRTVEQYF
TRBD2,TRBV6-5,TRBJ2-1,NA,TGTGCCAGCAGTCTTAGCGGGAGTACCTACAATGAGCAGTTCTTC,CASSLSGSTYNEQFF
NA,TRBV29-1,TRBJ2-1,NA,TGCAACGTTGAACATAGGGAGTACAATGAGCAGTTCTTC,CNVEHREYNEQFF
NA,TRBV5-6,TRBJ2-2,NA,TGTGCCAGCAGCATCGTCACCGGGGAGCTGTTTTTT,CASSIVTGELFF
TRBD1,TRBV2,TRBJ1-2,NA,TGTGCCAGCAGGGGTACCGGGACAGTAGGCCATGGCTACACCTTC,CASRGTGTVGHGYTF
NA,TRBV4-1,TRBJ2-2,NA,TGCGCCAGCAGCCAAGTACCGGGAACGAACACCGGGGAGCTGTTTTTT,CASSQVPGTNTGELFF
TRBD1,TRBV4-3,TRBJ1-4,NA,TGCGCCAGCAGCCAAGTTACAGGGGGCGTCCTAAATGAAAAACTGTTTTTT,CASSQVTGGVLNEKLFF
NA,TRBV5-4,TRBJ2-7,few,TGTGCCAGCAGCCTGGGACCACAGATCGAGCAGTACTTC,CASSLGPQIEQYF
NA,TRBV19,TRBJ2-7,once,TGTGCCAGTAGCACAGGGTTTGGGGGCGAGCAGTACTTC,CASSTGFGGEQYF
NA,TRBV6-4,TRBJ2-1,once,TGTGCCAGCGGGACAAACTCCTACAATGAGCAGTTCTTC,CASGTNSYNEQFF
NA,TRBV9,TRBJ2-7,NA,TGTGCCAGCAGCGTAGGGGACGACTACGAGCAGTACTTC,CASSVGDDYEQYF
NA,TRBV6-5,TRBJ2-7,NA,TGTGCCAGCAGTCACTACCGACAGTTCCCTACCTACGAGCAGTACTTC,CASSHYRQFPTYEQYF
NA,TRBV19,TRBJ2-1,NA,TGTGCCAGTAGTATTGTCGACTACTCGGTGAATGAGCAGTTCTTC,CASSIVDYSVNEQFF
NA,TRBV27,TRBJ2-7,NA,TGTGCCAGCAGTTATCGGATCTCCTACGAGCAGTACTTC,CASSYRISYEQYF
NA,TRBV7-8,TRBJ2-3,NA,TGTGCCAGCAGCCTCTGGTCGCGAGAATCTTCAGATACGCAGTATTTT,CASSLWSRESSDTQYF
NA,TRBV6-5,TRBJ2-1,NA,TGTGCCAGCAGTTACTCCGAAGTGCGGGAGCAGTTCTTC,CASSYSEVREQFF
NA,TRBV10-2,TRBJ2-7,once,TGCGCCAGCAGTGTCCGCGGTTACGAGCAGTACTTC,CASSVRGYEQYF
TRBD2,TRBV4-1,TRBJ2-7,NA,TGCGCCAGCAGCCATGGGCTTAGCGGGTCCTCCTACGAGCAGTACTTC,CASSHGLSGSSYEQYF
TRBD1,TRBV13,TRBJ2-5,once,TGTGCCAGCAGCCCCCCAGGGGGAGAGACCCAGTACTTC,CASSPPGGETQYF
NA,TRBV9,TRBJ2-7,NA,TGTGCCAGCAGCGTAGGCGCCGCTTCCGAGCAGTACTTC,CASSVGAASEQYF
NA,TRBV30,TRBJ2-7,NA,TGTGCCTGGGGGGACCGTGGGTACGAGCAGTACTTC,CAWGDRGYEQYF
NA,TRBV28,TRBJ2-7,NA,TGTGCCAGCAGTTTACGACTACTACGAGCTGACGGGCAGTACTTC,CASSLRLLRADGQYF
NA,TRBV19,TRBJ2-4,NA,TGTGCCAGTAGTACCTCCCCCGCTGAGGGCGGAGACATTCAGTACTTC,CASSTSPAEGGDIQYF
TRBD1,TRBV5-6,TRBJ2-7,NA,TGTGCCAGCAGCTTCGGACAGGTCTACGAGCAGTACTTC,CASSFGQVYEQYF
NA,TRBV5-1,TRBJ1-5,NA,TGCGCCAGCAGCTTGACACCATATAGCAATCAGCCCCAGCATTTT,CASSLTPYSNQPQHF
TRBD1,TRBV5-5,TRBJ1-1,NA,TGTGCCAGCAGCGTGGGACAGTCGACTGAAGCTTTCTTT,CASSVGQSTEAFF
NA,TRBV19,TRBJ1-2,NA,TGTGCCAGTAACATCGGGACAAGCTATGGCTACACCTTC,CASNIGTSYGYTF
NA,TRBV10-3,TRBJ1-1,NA,TGTGCCATCAGTGAGCTCGACGAGGCTTTCTTT,CAISELDEAFF
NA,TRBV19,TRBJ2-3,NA,TGTGCCAGTAGTGAAATCAGGAGCGGCACAGATACGCAGTATTTT,CASSEIRSGTDTQYF
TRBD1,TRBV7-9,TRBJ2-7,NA,TGTGCCAGCAGCCCCTTGCCGGGACAGGGTCAAGACGAGCAGTACTTC,CASSPLPGQGQDEQYF
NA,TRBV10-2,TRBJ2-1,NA,TGCGCCAGCAGCGGTGGCTCCCACAATGAGCAGTTCTTC,CASSGGSHNEQFF
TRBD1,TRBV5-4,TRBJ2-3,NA,TGTGCCAGCAGCGGCACCCTACAGGGGGCGATTCCAGATACGCAGTATTTT,CASSGTLQGAIPDTQYF
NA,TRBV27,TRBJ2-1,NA,TGTGCCAGCAGCCGTCGGTCCTACAATGAGCAGTTCTTC,CASSRRSYNEQFF
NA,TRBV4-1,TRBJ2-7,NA,TGCGCCAGCAGCCAAGATAGGACCTCCCGCGAGCAGTACTTC,CASSQDRTSREQYF
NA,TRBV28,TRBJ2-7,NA,TGTGCCAGCAGTTCACAGGGTGGCTCCTACGAGCAGTACTTC,CASSSQGGSYEQYF
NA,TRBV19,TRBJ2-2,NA,TGTGCCACCTCCCTGGGAGGTAAAACCGGGGAGCTGTTTTTT,CATSLGGKTGELFF
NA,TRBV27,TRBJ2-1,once,TGTGCCAGCAGTAAATCGGACCTTTACAATGAGCAGTTCTTC,CASSKSDLYNEQFF
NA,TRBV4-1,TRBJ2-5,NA,TGCGCCAGCAGCCAAGATCCTACAGGGTTTCAAGAGACCCAGTACTTC,CASSQDPTGFQETQYF
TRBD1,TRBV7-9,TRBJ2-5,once,TGTGCCAGCAGCTCGGGACAGGGGGCCGGGGAGACCCAGTACTTC,CASSSGQGAGETQYF
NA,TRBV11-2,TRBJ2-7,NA,TGTGCCAGCAGCTTAGACCCGGTCAGCCACGAGCAGTACTTC,CASSLDPVSHEQYF
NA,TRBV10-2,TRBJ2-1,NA,TGCGCCAGCAGTGGGTTTAGCGCGTCCTACAATGAGCAGTTCTTC,CASSGFSASYNEQFF
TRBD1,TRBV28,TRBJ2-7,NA,TGTGCCAGCATCTCGGTAAAGACAGGGCCCTACGAGCAGTACTTC,CASISVKTGPYEQYF
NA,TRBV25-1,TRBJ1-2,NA,TGTGCCAGCAGTACCAGGGATGGCTACACCTTC,CASSTRDGYTF